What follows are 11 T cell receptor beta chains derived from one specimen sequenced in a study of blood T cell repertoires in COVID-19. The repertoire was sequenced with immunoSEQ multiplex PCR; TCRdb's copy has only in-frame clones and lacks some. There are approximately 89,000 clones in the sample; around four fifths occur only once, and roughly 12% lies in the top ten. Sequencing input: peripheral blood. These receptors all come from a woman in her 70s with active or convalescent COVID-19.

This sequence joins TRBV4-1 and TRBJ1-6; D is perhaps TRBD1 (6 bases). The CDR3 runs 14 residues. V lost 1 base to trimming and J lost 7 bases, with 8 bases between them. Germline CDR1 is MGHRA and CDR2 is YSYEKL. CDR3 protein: CASSQGTGNSPLHF. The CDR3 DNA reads TGCGCCAGCAGCCAAGGCACAGGGAATTCACCCCTCCACTTT.

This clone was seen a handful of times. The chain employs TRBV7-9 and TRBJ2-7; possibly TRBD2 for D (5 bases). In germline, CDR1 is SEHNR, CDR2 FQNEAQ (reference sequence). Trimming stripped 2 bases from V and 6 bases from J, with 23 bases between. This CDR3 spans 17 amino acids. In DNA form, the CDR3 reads TGTGCCAGCAGCTTAAGTATGGGTTTGAAGCTAGCACCCGAGCAGTACTTC. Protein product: CASSLSMGLKLAPEQYF.

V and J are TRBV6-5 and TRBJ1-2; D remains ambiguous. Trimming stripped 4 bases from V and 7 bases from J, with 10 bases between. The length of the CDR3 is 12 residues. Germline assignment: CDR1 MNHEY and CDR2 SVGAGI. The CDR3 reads CASSSRASGYTF. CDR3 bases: TGTGCCAGCAGTTCCCGAGCGAGTGGCTACACCTTC.

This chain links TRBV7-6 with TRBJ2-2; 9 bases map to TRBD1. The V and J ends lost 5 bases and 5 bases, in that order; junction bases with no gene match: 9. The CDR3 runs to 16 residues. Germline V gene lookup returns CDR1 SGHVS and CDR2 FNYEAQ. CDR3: CASSRVTGGRTGELFF. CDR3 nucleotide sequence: TGTGCCAGCAGCCGGGTCACAGGGGGCCGAACCGGGGAGCTGTTTTTT.

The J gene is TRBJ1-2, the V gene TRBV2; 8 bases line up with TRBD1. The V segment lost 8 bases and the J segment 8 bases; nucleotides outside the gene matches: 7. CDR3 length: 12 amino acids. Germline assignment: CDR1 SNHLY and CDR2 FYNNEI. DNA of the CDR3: TGTGCCAGCTCCGGACAGGGCCACGGCTACACCTTC. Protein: CASSGQGHGYTF.

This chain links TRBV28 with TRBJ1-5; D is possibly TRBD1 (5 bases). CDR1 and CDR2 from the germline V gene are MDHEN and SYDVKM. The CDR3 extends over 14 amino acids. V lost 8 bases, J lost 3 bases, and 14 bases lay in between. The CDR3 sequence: CASRIGGVNQPQHF. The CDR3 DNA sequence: TGTGCCAGCCGCATAGGAGGGGTCAATCAGCCCCAGCATTTT.

This CDR3 reads CASSPKLTGTPYEQYF. The CDR3 nucleotides are TGCGCCAGCAGCCCTAAACTTACAGGAACCCCCTACGAGCAGTACTTC. This sequence joins TRBV5-1 and TRBJ2-7; D perhaps matches TRBD1 (5 bases). This CDR3 has 16 amino acids. Germline CDR1 and CDR2: SGHRS and YFSETQ. Trimming pared 4 bases from V and 2 bases from J, leaving 19 bases between.

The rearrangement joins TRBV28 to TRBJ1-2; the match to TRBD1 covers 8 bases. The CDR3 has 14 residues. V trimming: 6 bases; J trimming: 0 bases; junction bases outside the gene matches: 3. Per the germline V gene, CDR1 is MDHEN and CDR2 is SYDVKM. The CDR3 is CASRETGANYGYTF. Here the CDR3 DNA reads TGTGCCAGCAGGGAGACAGGGGCTAACTATGGCTACACCTTC.

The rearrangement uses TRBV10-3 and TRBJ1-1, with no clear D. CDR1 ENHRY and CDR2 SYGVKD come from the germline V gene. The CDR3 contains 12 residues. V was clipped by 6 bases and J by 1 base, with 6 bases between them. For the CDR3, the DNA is TGTGCCATCAGCAGGCAGAACACTGAAGCTTTCTTT. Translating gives CAISRQNTEAFF.

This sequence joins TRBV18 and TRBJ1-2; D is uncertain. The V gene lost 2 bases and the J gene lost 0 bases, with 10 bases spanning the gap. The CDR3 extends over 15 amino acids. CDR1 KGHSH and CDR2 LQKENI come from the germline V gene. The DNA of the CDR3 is TGTGCCAGCTCACCAATGGCAGAAGCTAACTATGGCTACACCTTC. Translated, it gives CASSPMAEANYGYTF.

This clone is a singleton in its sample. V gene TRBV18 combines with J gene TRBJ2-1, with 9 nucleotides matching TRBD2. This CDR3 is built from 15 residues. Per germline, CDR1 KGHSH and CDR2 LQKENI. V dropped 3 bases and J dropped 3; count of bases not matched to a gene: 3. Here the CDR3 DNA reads TGTGCCAGCTCACCCCAGCGGGGGGACTACAATGAGCAGTTCTTC. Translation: CASSPQRGDYNEQFF.